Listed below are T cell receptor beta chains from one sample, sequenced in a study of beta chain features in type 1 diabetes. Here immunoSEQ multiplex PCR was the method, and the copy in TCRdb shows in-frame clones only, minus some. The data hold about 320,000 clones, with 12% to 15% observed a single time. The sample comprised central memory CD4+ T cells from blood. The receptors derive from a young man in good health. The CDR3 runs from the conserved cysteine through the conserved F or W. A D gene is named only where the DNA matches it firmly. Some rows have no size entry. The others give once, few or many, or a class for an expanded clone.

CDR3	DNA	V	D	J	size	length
CSAYNYEQYF	TGCAGTGCCTACAACTACGAGCAGTACTTC	TRBV20-1	NA	TRBJ2-7	NA	10
CSVERTGAGTGELFF	TGCAGCGTTGAACGGACAGGGGCGGGCACCGGGGAGCTGTTTTTT	TRBV29-1	TRBD1	TRBJ2-2	NA	15
CASSPPADVGTQYF	TGTGCCAGCTCACCACCGGCGGACGTTGGTACGCAGTATTTT	TRBV18	NA	TRBJ2-3	many	14
CASSPPGQGLQGTQYF	TGTGCCAGCAGCCCCCCCGGACAGGGCCTCCAAGGGACCCAGTACTTC	TRBV11-3	TRBD1	TRBJ2-5	NA	16
CASSIGGTVSYGYTF	TGTGCCAGTAGTATAGGCGGGACAGTGTCCTATGGCTACACCTTC	TRBV19	TRBD1	TRBJ1-2	NA	15
CASSLKGRTEAFF	TGTGCCAGCAGTTTAAAGGGTAGGACTGAAGCTTTCTTT	TRBV27	NA	TRBJ1-1	NA	13
CASSDIRPNNYGYTF	TGTGCCAGCAGTGATATAAGACCAAATAACTATGGCTACACCTTC	TRBV25-1	NA	TRBJ1-2	NA	15
CASRIGGNYGYTF	TGTGCCAGTAGGATCGGGGGGAACTATGGCTACACCTTC	TRBV19	NA	TRBJ1-2	NA	13
CASSLGWKGTGANVLTF	TGCGCCAGCAGCTTGGGGTGGAAGGGTACTGGGGCCAACGTCCTGACTTTC	TRBV5-1	NA	TRBJ2-6	few	17
CASSLEAASGRWIEQFF	TGTGCCAGCAGCTTAGAGGCGGCTAGCGGGAGGTGGATTGAGCAGTTCTTC	TRBV7-2	TRBD2	TRBJ2-1	NA	17
CASSLQYLTEQYF	TGTGCCAGCAGCTTACAGTACTTAACCGAGCAGTACTTC	TRBV7-7	NA	TRBJ2-7	NA	13
CASASNRGDTQYF	TGTGCCAGCGCCTCCAACAGGGGAGATACGCAGTATTTT	TRBV6-5	TRBD1	TRBJ2-3	few	13
CASSFNSGSSYEQYF	TGCGCCAGCAGCTTTAACAGCGGGAGTTCCTACGAGCAGTACTTC	TRBV5-1	TRBD2	TRBJ2-7	few	15
CASSQAVPGNTIYF	TGTGCCAGCAGCCAAGCTGTTCCTGGAAACACCATATATTTT	TRBV14	NA	TRBJ1-3	many	14
CASSPTGQMIWGTEAFF	TGTGCCAGCTCACCAACCGGGCAGATGATCTGGGGAACTGAAGCTTTCTTT	TRBV18	NA	TRBJ1-1	NA	17
CASSEIVPGEQFF	TGTGCCAGCAGTGAGATTGTCCCCGGGGAGCAGTTCTTC	TRBV6-4	NA	TRBJ2-1	NA	13